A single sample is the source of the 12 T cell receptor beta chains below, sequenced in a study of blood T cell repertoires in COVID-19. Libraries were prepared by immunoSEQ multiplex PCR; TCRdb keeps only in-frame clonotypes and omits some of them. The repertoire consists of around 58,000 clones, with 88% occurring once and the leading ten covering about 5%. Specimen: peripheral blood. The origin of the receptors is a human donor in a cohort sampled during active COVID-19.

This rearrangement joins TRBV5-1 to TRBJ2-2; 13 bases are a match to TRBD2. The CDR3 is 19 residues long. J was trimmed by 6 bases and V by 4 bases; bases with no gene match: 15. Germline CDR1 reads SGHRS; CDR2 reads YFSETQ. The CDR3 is CASSQPTSGRWANAGELFF. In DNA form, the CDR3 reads TGCGCCAGCAGCCAACCGACTAGCGGGAGGTGGGCTAATGCCGGGGAGCTGTTTTTT.

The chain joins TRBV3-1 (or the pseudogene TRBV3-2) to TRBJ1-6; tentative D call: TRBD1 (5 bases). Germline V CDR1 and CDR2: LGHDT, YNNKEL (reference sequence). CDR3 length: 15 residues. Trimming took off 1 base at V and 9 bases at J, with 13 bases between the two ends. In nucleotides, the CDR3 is TGTGCCAGCAGCCAAGTCGGGGGTATCGTTTCACCCCTCCACTTT. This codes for CASSQVGGIVSPLHF.

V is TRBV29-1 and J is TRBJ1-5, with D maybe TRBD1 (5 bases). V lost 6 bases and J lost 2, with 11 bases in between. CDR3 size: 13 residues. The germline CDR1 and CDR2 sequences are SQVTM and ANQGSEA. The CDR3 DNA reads TGCAGCGTCTCGACAGAAGGCAATCAGCCCCAGCATTTT. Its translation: CSVSTEGNQPQHF.

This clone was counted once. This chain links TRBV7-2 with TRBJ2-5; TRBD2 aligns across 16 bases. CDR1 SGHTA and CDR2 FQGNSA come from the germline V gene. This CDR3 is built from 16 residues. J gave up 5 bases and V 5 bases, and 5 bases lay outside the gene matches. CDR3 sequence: CASSQGLAGGRETQYF. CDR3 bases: TGTGCCAGCAGCCAGGGACTAGCGGGGGGGCGGGAGACCCAGTACTTC.

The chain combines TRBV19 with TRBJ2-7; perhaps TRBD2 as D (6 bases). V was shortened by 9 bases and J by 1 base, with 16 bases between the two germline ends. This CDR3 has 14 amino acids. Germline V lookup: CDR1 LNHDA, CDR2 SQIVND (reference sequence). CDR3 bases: TGTGCCAGCGGGGGACGTGGCGTTTCCTACGAGCAGTACTTC. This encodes CASGGRGVSYEQYF.

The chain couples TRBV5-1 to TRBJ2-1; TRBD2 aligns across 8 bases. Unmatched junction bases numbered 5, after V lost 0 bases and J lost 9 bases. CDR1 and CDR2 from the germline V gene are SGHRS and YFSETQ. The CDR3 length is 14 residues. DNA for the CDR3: TGCGCCAGCAGCTTGGGAGCGGGAGAGGGTGAGCAGTTCTTC. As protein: CASSLGAGEGEQFF.

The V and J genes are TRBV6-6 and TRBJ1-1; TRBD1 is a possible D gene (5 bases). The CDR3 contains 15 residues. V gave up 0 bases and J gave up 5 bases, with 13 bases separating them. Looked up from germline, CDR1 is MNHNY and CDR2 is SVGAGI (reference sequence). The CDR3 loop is CASSYSTPGGTEAFF. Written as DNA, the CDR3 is TGTGCCAGCAGTTACTCGACGCCCGGGGGGACTGAAGCTTTCTTT.

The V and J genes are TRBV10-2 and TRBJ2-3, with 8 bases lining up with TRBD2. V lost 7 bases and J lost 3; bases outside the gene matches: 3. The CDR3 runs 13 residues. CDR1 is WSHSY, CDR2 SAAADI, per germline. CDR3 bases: TGCGCCAGCACCCTAGCGGGTACAGATACGCAGTATTTT. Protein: CASTLAGTDTQYF.

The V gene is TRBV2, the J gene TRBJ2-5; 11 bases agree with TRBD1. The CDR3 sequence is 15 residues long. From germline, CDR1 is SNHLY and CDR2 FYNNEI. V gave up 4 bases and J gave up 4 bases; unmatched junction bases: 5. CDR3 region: CASSGTGGRGETQYF. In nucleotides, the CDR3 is TGTGCCAGCAGTGGGACAGGGGGCAGGGGAGAGACCCAGTACTTC. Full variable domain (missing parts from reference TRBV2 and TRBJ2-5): EPEVTQTPSHQVTQMGQEVILRCVPISNHLYFYWYRQILGQKVEFLVSFYNNEISEKSEIFDDQFSVERPDGSNFTLKIRSTKLEDSAMYFCASSGTGGRGETQYFGPGTRLLVL.

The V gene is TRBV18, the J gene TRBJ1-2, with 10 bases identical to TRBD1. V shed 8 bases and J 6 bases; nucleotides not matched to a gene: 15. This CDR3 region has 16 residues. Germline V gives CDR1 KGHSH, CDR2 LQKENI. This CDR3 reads CASLQDRGRSYDGYTF. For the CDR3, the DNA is TGTGCCAGCCTCCAGGACAGGGGGAGGTCCTACGATGGCTACACCTTC.

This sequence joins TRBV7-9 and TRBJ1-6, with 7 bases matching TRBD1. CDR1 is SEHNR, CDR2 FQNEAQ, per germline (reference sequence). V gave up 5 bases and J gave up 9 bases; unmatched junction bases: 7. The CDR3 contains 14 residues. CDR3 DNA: TGTGCCAGCAGCAACAAACAGGGGTCTTCACCCCTCCACTTT. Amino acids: CASSNKQGSSPLHF.

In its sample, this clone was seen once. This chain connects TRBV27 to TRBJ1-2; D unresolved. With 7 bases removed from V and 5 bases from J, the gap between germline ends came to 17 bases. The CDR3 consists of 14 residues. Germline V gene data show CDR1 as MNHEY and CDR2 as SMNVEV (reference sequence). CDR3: CASKTPLQPYGYTF. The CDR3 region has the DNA TGTGCCAGCAAAACCCCGTTACAGCCTTATGGCTACACCTTC.